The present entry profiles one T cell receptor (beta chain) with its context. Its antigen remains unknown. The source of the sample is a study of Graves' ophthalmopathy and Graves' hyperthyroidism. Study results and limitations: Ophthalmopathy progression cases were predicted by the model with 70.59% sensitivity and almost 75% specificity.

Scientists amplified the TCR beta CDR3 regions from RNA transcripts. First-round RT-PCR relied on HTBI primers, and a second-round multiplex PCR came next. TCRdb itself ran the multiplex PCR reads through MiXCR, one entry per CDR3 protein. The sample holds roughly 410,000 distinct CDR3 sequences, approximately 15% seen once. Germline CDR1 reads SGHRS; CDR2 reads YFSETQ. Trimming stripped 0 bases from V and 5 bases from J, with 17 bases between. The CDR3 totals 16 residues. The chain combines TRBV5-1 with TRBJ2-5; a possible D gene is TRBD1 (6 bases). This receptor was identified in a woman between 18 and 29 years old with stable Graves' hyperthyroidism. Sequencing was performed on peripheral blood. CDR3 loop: CASSLAMTGTGETQYF. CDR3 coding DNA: TGCGCCAGCAGCTTGGCGATGACAGGAACGGGGGAGACCCAGTACTTC.